The TCR beta chain described here comes from a study of control samples from healthy donors and cancer patients. Germline CDR1 and CDR2: SGHTA and FQGNSA. The V end lost 8 bases, the J end lost 0 bases, and 17 bases lay between the germline ends. The CDR3 covers 15 residues. Assay: immunoSEQ multiplex PCR; the TCRdb copy retains only in-frame clones and omits some. Of about 98,000 clones in the sample, roughly 83% were seen once. Sequenced: blood. This receptor was taken from a woman aged 25 to 39 in good health. This rearrangement joins TRBV7-2 to TRBJ2-7, with D perhaps TRBD2 (5 bases). The DNA of the CDR3 is TGTGCCAGCGCTGTTGATTGGGGAGCCTCCTACGAGCAGTACTTC. As protein: CASAVDWGASYEQYF.